These 13 T cell receptor beta chains came from one sample sequenced in a study of shared clonotypes between healthy human individuals. TCRdb's table, derived via immunoSEQ multiplex PCR, lists solely in-frame clones and lacks some. The table includes approximately 2.5 million clones, roughly 93% detected once. Sequenced: naive CD4+ T cells from PBMCs. Indicated subset: CD45RA+ positively selected. All receptors come from a man aged 18 to 30 in good health. Some clones in this sample may be carry-over from other donors' samples.

This chain uses TRBV2 with TRBJ1-1; maybe TRBD1 (6 bases). Germline lookup yields CDR1 SNHLY and CDR2 FYNNEI. The V and J ends lost 5 bases and 2 bases respectively, with 18 bases between them. CDR3 length: 16 amino acids. The CDR3 is CASSLYPGQLNTEAFF. The CDR3 bases are TGTGCCAGCAGTCTTTACCCAGGACAGTTAAACACTGAAGCTTTCTTT.

The V call is TRBV18, the J call TRBJ2-7, with D maybe TRBD2 (6 bases). The ends were cut back, 1 base at V and 7 bases at J, with 14 bases in the middle. The CDR3 sequence is 14 residues long. The germline CDR1 and CDR2 sequences are KGHSH and LQKENI. DNA for the CDR3: TGTGCCAGCTCACCACTAACGCGGGCGGGGGAGCAGTACTTC. This encodes CASSPLTRAGEQYF.

This clone turned up a few times. Other DNA sequences of this sample code for an identical CDR3. The rearrangement links TRBV2 to TRBJ2-3; D ambiguous. Germline CDR1 is SNHLY and CDR2 is FYNNEI. The ends were cut back, 2 bases at V and 4 bases at J, with 4 bases in the middle. The CDR3 contains 12 residues. DNA of the CDR3: TGTGCCAGCAGTGAAAGGTCAGATACGCAGTATTTT. Translating gives CASSERSDTQYF.

The chain links TRBV15 to TRBJ1-1, with TRBD1 as a possible D gene (5 bases). Trimming took off 2 bases at V and 1 base at J, with 14 bases between the two ends. CDR1 and CDR2 (germline): LNHNV, YYDKDF (reference sequence). CDR3 length equals 16 residues. CDR3 sequence: CATSRLRGDSNTEAFF. CDR3 nucleotide sequence: TGTGCCACCAGCAGACTTAGAGGGGATTCGAACACTGAAGCTTTCTTT.

The CDR3 is CASILGAGDGYTF. The DNA for the CDR3 is TGTGCCAGCATCCTCGGGGCAGGGGATGGCTACACCTTC. The gene calls are TRBV28 and TRBJ1-2; D is possibly TRBD1 (6 bases). The CDR3 covers 13 residues. V shed 7 bases and J shed 6 bases, with 15 bases lying between them. Germline V gene data show CDR1 as MDHEN and CDR2 as SYDVKM.

Remarks on this clone: The same CDR3 also results from other DNA sequences found in this sample. The gene calls are TRBV6-6 and TRBJ2-3, with a weak D call TRBD2 (7 bases). The CDR3 sequence is 14 residues long. With 6 bases removed from V and 3 bases from J, the gap between germline ends came to 13 bases. CDR1 is MNHNY, CDR2 SVGAGI, per germline (reference sequence). The CDR3 DNA reads TGTGCCAGCAGCCCCGGGGGGCGAACAGATACGCAGTATTTT. This translates into CASSPGGRTDTQYF.

V usage is TRBV28 and J usage is TRBJ2-1; TRBD2 matches 7 bases. This CDR3 contains 16 residues. Germline CDR1 MDHEN, CDR2 SYDVKM. V dropped 4 bases and J dropped 8; count of bases not matched to a gene: 14. For the CDR3, the DNA is TGTGCCAGCAGTTCCTATAGAGCGGGAACGGTCTATGAGCAGTTCTTC. It is translated as CASSSYRAGTVYEQFF.

V usage is TRBV4-1 and J usage is TRBJ2-5, with a weak D call TRBD2 (6 bases). The V gene's germline CDR1 is MGHRA and CDR2 YSYEKL. The CDR3 contains 16 residues. Trimming stripped 1 base from V and 5 bases from J, with 17 bases between. DNA for the CDR3: TGCGCCAGCAGCCAAGTAGGAGGGTGGGGATACGAGACCCAGTACTTC. It translates to CASSQVGGWGYETQYF.

This clone has only one observation. The chain uses TRBV7-9 and TRBJ1-3; 8 nucleotides agree with TRBD1. This CDR3 is built from 15 residues. CDR1 and CDR2 (germline): SEHNR, FQNEAQ (reference sequence). V trimming: 3 bases; J trimming: 1 base; junction bases outside the gene matches: 2. The CDR3 reads CASSFDRGSGNTIYF. The CDR3 DNA sequence: TGTGCCAGCAGCTTTGACAGGGGTTCTGGAAACACCATATATTTT. The full variable domain, its missing parts supplied by reference TRBV7-9 and TRBJ1-3, is DTGVSQNPRHKITKRGQNVTFRCDPISEHNRLYWYRQTLGQGPEFLTYFQNEAQLEKSRLLSDRFSAERPKGSFSTLEIQRTEQGDSAMYLCASSFDRGSGNTIYFGEGSWLTVV.

The chain links TRBV4-3 to TRBJ2-5, with 8 positions matching TRBD1. J lost 5 bases, V lost 2 bases, and 7 bases had no gene match. The germline V gene has CDR1 LGHNA and CDR2 YSLEER. There are 15 residues in the CDR3. Written as DNA, the CDR3 is TGCGCCAGCAGCCAAAGGCAGGGGGCCGGCGAGACCCAGTACTTC. Its protein is CASSQRQGAGETQYF.

This clone was counted a few times. The V and J genes are TRBV6-1 and TRBJ1-1, with D hard to call. The germline CDR1 and CDR2 sequences are MNHNS and SASEGT. The CDR3 is made up of 13 amino acids. Trimming removed 8 bases at V and 1 base at J, with 11 bases between. DNA for the CDR3: TGTGCCAGCCCCCCCGACGGGAACACTGAAGCTTTCTTT. It yields the protein CASPPDGNTEAFF.

This chain links TRBV9 with TRBJ2-2, with unresolved D. Trimming took off 0 bases at V and 6 bases at J, with 12 bases between the two ends. This CDR3 has 15 residues. The germline V gene has CDR1 SGDLS and CDR2 YYNGEE. DNA for the CDR3: TGTGCCAGCAGCGTAGTGTCGAGTATCGCCGGGGAGCTGTTTTTT. Its protein is CASSVVSSIAGELFF.

The chain is built from TRBV6-1 and TRBJ1-1; TRBD1 might be the D (5 bases). This CDR3 has 15 amino acids. Trimming removed 0 bases from V and 6 bases from J, with 14 bases in between. Looked up from germline, CDR1 is MNHNS and CDR2 is SASEGT. In DNA, the CDR3 is TGTGCCAGCAGTGAAGCGGGGGGACTGAGCGCTGAAGCTTTCTTT. Amino acid sequence: CASSEAGGLSAEAFF.